This T cell receptor (beta chain) derives from a study of blood T cell repertoires in COVID-19. Across the whole study: T cells, B-cell-depleted T cells, or PBMCs supplied cDNA or gDNA.

Germline assignment: CDR1 MGHRA and CDR2 YSYEKL. CDR3 length equals 17 residues. The V segment lost 0 bases and the J segment 3 bases; nucleotides outside the gene matches: 7. This study enrolled people aged about 18 to 100 from about two dozen US geographic areas. Clinical history as reported by participants underpinned cohort assignment. The protocol was immunoSEQ multiplex PCR, while the TCRdb copy is restricted to in-frame clones and leaves out a portion. The sample shows 110,000 to 150,000 clones, around 82% of them seen only once. This receptor was identified in a woman aged 45-59 years who had recovered from COVID-19. The sample consisted of PBMCs or T cells enriched from blood (not recorded which). The chain links TRBV4-1 to TRBJ2-7; 11 bases fit TRBD2. The CDR3 is CASSQDLPGTSGYEQYF. CDR3 DNA: TGCGCCAGCAGCCAAGATCTTCCAGGGACTAGCGGCTACGAGCAGTACTTC.